This T cell receptor beta chain was recovered during a study of T-cell memory formation after mild COVID-19. TCRdb re-called the 5' RACE reads with MiXCR, one entry per CDR3 protein. The sample lists fewer than 650,000 distinct CDR3 sequences, around 15% occurring once. Per germline, CDR1 SGHTA and CDR2 FQGTGA. The CDR3 totals 13 residues. V lost 5 bases, J lost 9 bases, and 16 bases lay in between. The receptor's source is an adult woman who had mild COVID-19 (a few samples of this study predate the infection). Cell type and time point are not known. V usage is TRBV7-3 and J usage is TRBJ1-2; D gene uncertain. Sequencing used PBMCs or a T cell subset sorted from them (not recorded which). The CDR3 sequence is CASSTREGGSYTF. The DNA for the CDR3 is TGTGCCAGCAGCACCCGGGAGGGCGGGAGCTACACCTTC.